The 13 T cell receptor beta chains given below trace back to one sample, sequenced in a study of blood T cell repertoires in COVID-19 (dated by TCRdb to 2020 to 2022). The receptor library was made with the immunoSEQ multiplex PCR assay. TCRdb stores this immuneACCESS table with in-frame sequences only. Part of the clones is absent; in the studies checked, under half of the shortfall reflects unresolved V genes, and no reason is known for the rest. This sample is represented by about 240,000 clones; approximately 90% of them were singletons. Just under 9% of the sample is taken by the ten largest. Sequencing input: PBMCs or T cells enriched from blood (not recorded which). The origin of the receptors is a man aged 40-55 years who had recovered from COVID-19.

V usage is TRBV9 and J usage is TRBJ2-7; TRBD2 matches at 8 bases. Germline CDR1 reads SGDLS; CDR2 reads YYNGEE. This CDR3 is 16 amino acids long. With V trimmed by 4 bases and J by 2 bases, 11 bases remained unmatched. CDR3: CASSPGGTLAAYEQYF. The CDR3 bases are TGTGCCAGCAGCCCGGGGGGGACTTTAGCGGCCTACGAGCAGTACTTC. The full variable domain, completed using reference TRBV9 and TRBJ2-7, is DSGVTQTPKHLITATGQRVTLRCSPRSGDLSVYWYQQSLDQGLQFLIQYYNGEERAKGNILERFSAQQFPDLHSELNLSSLELGDSALYFCASSPGGTLAAYEQYFGPGTRLTVT.

The chain has TRBV6-5 and TRBJ1-2, with D possibly TRBD1 on 6 matching bases. The CDR3 is 14 amino acids. The germline gives CDR1 MNHEY, CDR2 SVGAGI. V lost 2 bases to trimming and J lost 6 bases, with 13 bases between them. The CDR3 DNA reads as TGTGCCAGCAGTTACGGCAGGGGTATCGATGGCTACACCTTC. Protein product: CASSYGRGIDGYTF.

The rearrangement uses TRBV10-2 and TRBJ2-1, with a tentative D call TRBD1 (6 bases). Trimming shortened V by 6 bases and J by 4 bases, and 10 bases separated the two germline ends. The germline CDR1 and CDR2 sequences are WSHSY and SAAADI. The CDR3 is 13 residues long. The CDR3 bases are TGCGCCAGCAGGGCAGGGGCATACAATGAGCAGTTCTTC. Translation gives CASRAGAYNEQFF.

The chain is built from TRBV18 and TRBJ1-5; D remains ambiguous. CDR1 is KGHSH and CDR2 is LQKENI in the germline V gene. The CDR3 totals 13 residues. V lost 3 bases and J 8 bases, leaving 11 bases between the germline ends. The DNA of the CDR3 is TGTGCCAGCTCACCGTATGGTTCAGAGCCCCAGCATTTT. This codes for CASSPYGSEPQHF.

The chain links TRBV6-1 to TRBJ1-2, with a weak D call TRBD1 (6 bases). The V end was cut by 5 bases, the J end by 5 bases, with 15 bases between. The CDR3 spans 14 residues. Germline lookup yields CDR1 MNHNS and CDR2 SASEGT. The CDR3 sequence is CASSLRDMTYGYTF. The CDR3 DNA follows: TGTGCCAGCAGTCTCCGGGACATGACATATGGCTACACCTTC.

The gene calls are TRBV19 and TRBJ2-2; D remains ambiguous. Per germline, CDR1 LNHDA and CDR2 SQIVND (reference sequence). This CDR3 spans 15 amino acids. Deletions cut 0 bases from V and 6 bases from J, with 11 bases between. For the CDR3, the DNA is TGTGCCAGTAGTATAGAGGGTTGGGCACCCGGGGAGCTGTTTTTT. Protein: CASSIEGWAPGELFF.

The V gene is TRBV7-3, the J gene TRBJ2-2, with TRBD2 matching over 9 bases. The length of the CDR3 is 15 residues. Germline lookup yields CDR1 SGHTA and CDR2 FQGTGA. V lost 2 bases, J lost 5 bases, and 3 bases stayed unmatched. CDR3 sequence: CASSLLAGGTGELFF. CDR3 nucleotides: TGTGCCAGCAGCTTACTTGCGGGAGGGACCGGGGAGCTGTTTTTT.

This clone was detected only a few times. J is TRBJ1-1 and V is TRBV11-3, with a tentative D call TRBD1 (5 bases). Trimming shortened V by 5 bases and J by 3 bases, and 10 bases separated the two germline ends. Germline-derived CDR1 and CDR2 are SGHNT and YENEEA. The CDR3 contains 13 residues. The CDR3 nucleotides read TGTGCCAGCAGCCCAGGACAATACACTGAAGCTTTCTTT. This encodes CASSPGQYTEAFF.

This rearrangement joins TRBV4-2 to TRBJ2-5; TRBD2 matches at 9 bases. With V trimmed by 3 bases and J by 2 bases, 16 bases remained unmatched. The length of the CDR3 is 19 residues. Germline CDR1 reads LGHNA; CDR2 reads YNFKEQ. The chain's CDR3 is CASSQSTRRASGTQETQYF. The DNA of the CDR3 is TGTGCCAGCAGCCAGTCTACCCGTAGGGCTAGCGGGACACAAGAGACCCAGTACTTC.

The chain carries TRBV9 and TRBJ2-2, with TRBD2 as a possible D gene (6 bases). The CDR3 consists of 16 residues. The ends were cut back, 0 bases at V and 1 base at J, with 10 bases in the middle. Per the germline V gene, CDR1 is SGDLS and CDR2 is YYNGEE. The CDR3 DNA reads as TGTGCCAGCAGCGTAGCCCCGGGGGTGAACACCGGGGAGCTGTTTTTT. Amino acids: CASSVAPGVNTGELFF.

J is TRBJ2-2 and V is TRBV7-9; D might be TRBD2 (5 bases). Looked up from germline, CDR1 is SEHNR and CDR2 is FQNEAQ (reference sequence). Trimming removed 4 bases at V and 2 bases at J, with 14 bases between. The CDR3 consists of 16 residues. In DNA, the CDR3 is TGTGCCAGCAGCTGGACTGTCCGCACCAACACCGGGGAGCTGTTTTTT. It translates to CASSWTVRTNTGELFF. Full variable domain (missing parts from reference TRBV7-9 and TRBJ2-2): DTGVSQNPRHKITKRGQNVTFRCDPISEHNRLYWYRQTLGQGPEFLTYFQNEAQLEKSRLLSDRFSAERPKGSFSTLEIQRTEQGDSAMYLCASSWTVRTNTGELFFGEGSRLTVL.

The J gene is TRBJ1-6, the V gene TRBV11-3, with 8 nucleotides matching TRBD1. There are 17 residues in the CDR3. J was trimmed by 0 bases and V by 5 bases; bases with no gene match: 6. Germline V CDR1 and CDR2: SGHNT, YENEEA. As DNA, the CDR3 is TGTGCCAGCAGCGGACGACAGGGGATCTCCTATAATTCACCCCTCCACTTT. Protein sequence: CASSGRQGISYNSPLHF.

J is TRBJ1-2 and V is TRBV4-3, with 7 nucleotides matching TRBD1. The V segment lost 4 bases and the J segment 2 bases; nucleotides outside the gene matches: 4. Germline values: CDR1 LGHNA, CDR2 YSLEER. The CDR3 sequence is 14 residues long. CDR3 amino acids: CASSRGQSNYGYTF. The CDR3 DNA follows: TGCGCCAGCAGCCGGGGACAGTCCAACTATGGCTACACCTTC.